The 21 T cell receptor beta chains presented below share a single source sample, sequenced in a study of identical twins. TCRdb re-called the 5' RACE reads through MiXCR, storing one row per CDR3 protein. The repertoire holds 1,800,000 or so distinct CDR3 sequences, with roughly 35% as singletons. Sequencing was carried out using cord blood. These receptors were taken from a newborn girl in good health.

CDR3 in amino acids: CATSDLGTGSYNEQYF. The CDR3 coding sequence is TGTGCCACCAGTGATTTGGGGACAGGCTCCTACAATGAGCAGTACTTC. The chain is built from TRBV24-1 and TRBJ2-1; 8 nucleotides agree with TRBD1. The better agreement between TRBJ2-7 and the DNA end casts doubt on the J call. CDR1 and CDR2 from the germline V gene are KGHDR and SFDVKD. This CDR3 is built from 16 residues.

In its sample, this clonotype was seen a few times. V usage is TRBV10-2 and J usage is TRBJ2-7, with TRBD2 matching over 12 bases. V dropped 7 bases and J dropped 1; count of bases not matched to a gene: 5. The CDR3 is 15 residues long. Germline assignment: CDR1 WSHSY and CDR2 SAAADI. The CDR3: CASNLAGGKSYEQYF. The CDR3 DNA follows: TGCGCCAGCAACCTAGCGGGAGGGAAATCCTACGAGCAGTACTTC.

The rearrangement uses TRBV5-1 and TRBJ1-4; D possibly corresponds to TRBD1 (5 bases). V shed 3 bases and J shed 8 bases, with 14 bases lying between them. The CDR3 is 14 residues long. Germline CDR1 and CDR2: SGHRS and YFSETQ. The CDR3 region has the DNA TGCGCCAGCAGCTCGGGCCTTGGGGACGAAAAACTGTTTTTT. Amino acid sequence: CASSSGLGDEKLFF.

This clonotype occurred a few times. V gene TRBV20-1 combines with J gene TRBJ2-5; 8 bases agree with TRBD2. Germline V gives CDR1 DFQATT, CDR2 SNEGSKA (reference sequence). J was trimmed by 5 bases and V by 0 bases; bases with no gene match: 8. The CDR3 totals 15 residues. The CDR3 DNA follows: TGCAGTGCTAGAGATGCCGGGAGGGCGGGGGAGACCCAGTACTTC. This encodes CSARDAGRAGETQYF.

The chain employs TRBV30 and TRBJ2-5; D not certain. The CDR3 runs 15 residues. Trimming cost V 2 bases and J 1 base, with 14 bases left between them. Germline V gene sequence: CDR1 GTSNPN, CDR2 SVGIG (reference sequence). CDR3 loop: CAWSRVPSFQETQYF. In DNA, the CDR3 is TGTGCCTGGAGTCGTGTCCCCAGTTTCCAAGAGACCCAGTACTTC.

This CDR3 reads CASRSSQVSNQPQHF. CDR3 coding DNA: TGTGCCAGCAGGTCCTCACAGGTTAGCAATCAGCCCCAGCATTTT. The chain couples TRBV2 to TRBJ1-5; a weak D match, TRBD1 (5 bases). V dropped 6 bases and J dropped 0 bases, with 12 bases sitting between them. In germline, CDR1 is SNHLY, CDR2 FYNNEI. There are 15 residues in the CDR3.

This chain uses TRBV3-1 with TRBJ2-7; 8 bases align to TRBD1. Germline V gene data show CDR1 as LGHDT and CDR2 as YNNKEL (reference sequence). V dropped 0 bases and J dropped 3; count of bases not matched to a gene: 10. The CDR3 contains 17 residues. The CDR3 spells CASSQELTGVSFYEQYF. The CDR3 DNA is TGTGCCAGCAGCCAAGAGCTGACAGGGGTTTCCTTCTACGAGCAGTACTTC.

With regard to this clonotype: This may come from a read error, since a much larger clone is one base off. V gene TRBV6-5 combines with J gene TRBJ2-3; D unresolved. The CDR3 length is 16 residues. V shed 6 bases and J shed 0 bases, with 16 bases lying between them. Germline-derived CDR1 and CDR2 are MNHEY and SVGAGI. The CDR3 DNA is TGTGCCAGCAGATTCTTACCGGGCACAAGCACAGATACGCAGTATTTT. It specifies CASRFLPGTSTDTQYF.

The gene calls are TRBV10-3 and TRBJ1-1; TRBD1 is a possible D gene (6 bases). Germline loops: CDR1 ENHRY, CDR2 SYGVKD. The V gene lost 3 bases and the J gene lost 0 bases, with 8 bases spanning the gap. The CDR3 has 14 residues. The DNA for the CDR3 is TGTGCCATCAGTGACGGGACACTGAACACTGAAGCTTTCTTT. Residues: CAISDGTLNTEAFF.

This clonotype was seen more than once but under ten times. This sequence joins TRBV25-1 and TRBJ2-4; possibly TRBD1 for D (6 bases). Judging by the DNA end, TRBJ2-7 fits better; the J call may be wrong. Germline V gives CDR1 MGHDK, CDR2 SYGVNS. The CDR3 loop spans 15 amino acids. The CDR3 reads CASSGPSRGSYEQYF. CDR3 nucleotide sequence: TGTGCCAGCAGTGGCCCCAGCAGGGGATCCTACGAGCAGTACTTC.

As regards this clonotype: One end of the junction fails to match germline, which may point to a read error. The rearrangement uses TRBV27 and TRBJ2-3, with 9 bases fitting TRBD2. The CDR3 length is 16 residues. The V gene's germline CDR1 is MNHEY and CDR2 SMNVEV (reference sequence). This CDR3 is CASSDIGTSRGDTHYF. Written as DNA, the CDR3 is TGTGCCAGCAGTGACATTGGGACTAGCAGGGGAGATACGCACTATTTT.

This clonotype was observed a handful of times. This sequence joins TRBV18 and TRBJ2-3; TRBD2 might be the D (6 bases). The CDR3 totals 16 residues. The V and J ends lost 1 base and 2 bases respectively, with 13 bases between them. The V gene's germline CDR1 is KGHSH and CDR2 LQKENI. CDR3 DNA sequence: TGTGCCAGCTCACCACGATGGGGGGATCCCACAGATACGCAGTATTTT. This sequence encodes CASSPRWGDPTDTQYF.

This clonotype has ten or more counts. The rearrangement uses TRBV10-3 and TRBJ1-2; TRBD1 might be the D (6 bases). The CDR3 is made up of 13 amino acids. Germline V gives CDR1 ENHRY, CDR2 SYGVKD. Trimming removed 3 bases at V and 4 bases at J, with 9 bases between. CDR3 loop: CAISDRGIYGYTF. DNA for the CDR3: TGTGCCATCAGTGACAGGGGAATCTATGGCTACACCTTC.

This chain joins TRBV14 and TRBJ2-3, with D unclear. With 2 bases removed from V and 0 bases from J, the gap between germline ends came to 6 bases. CDR3 length equals 14 residues. CDR1 SGHDN and CDR2 FVKESK come from the germline V gene. The CDR3, as DNA: TGTGCCAGCAGCCAACCTCTTAGCACAGATACGCAGTATTTT. It specifies CASSQPLSTDTQYF. The full variable domain, rest sourced from reference TRBV14 and TRBJ2-3, is EAGVTQFPSHSVIEKGQTVTLRCDPISGHDNLYWYRRVMGKEIKFLLHFVKESKQDESGMPNNRFLAERTGGTYSTLKVQPAELEDSGVYFCASSQPLSTDTQYFGPGTRLTVL.

V gene TRBV7-6 combines with J gene TRBJ1-6; D is uncertain. V was pared by 5 bases and J by 2 bases, with 19 bases between. Germline CDR1 SGHVS, CDR2 FNYEAQ. The CDR3 loop spans 18 amino acids. CDR3 region: CASSRRALRLAYNSPLHF. In DNA form, the CDR3 reads TGTGCCAGCAGCCGCCGGGCCCTTCGTTTAGCCTATAATTCACCCCTCCACTTT.

V usage is TRBV5-1 and J usage is TRBJ1-1; D gene uncertain. CDR3 length: 15 amino acids. The V gene lost 0 bases and the J gene lost 4 bases, with 13 bases spanning the gap. Looked up from germline, CDR1 is SGHRS and CDR2 is YFSETQ. CDR3 protein: CASSLGNVARTEAFF. CDR3 DNA sequence: TGCGCCAGCAGCTTGGGAAACGTCGCGCGCACTGAAGCTTTCTTT.

The chain couples TRBV19 to TRBJ2-1; D may be TRBD2 (6 bases). CDR1 and CDR2 from the germline V gene are LNHDA and SQIVND (reference sequence). The CDR3 loop spans 14 amino acids. V was shortened by 4 bases and J by 10 bases, with 17 bases between the two germline ends. The CDR3 loop is CASSKPGLGMEQFF. In DNA form, the CDR3 reads TGTGCCAGTAGTAAACCGGGACTTGGCATGGAGCAGTTCTTC.

J is TRBJ1-4 and V is TRBV3-1; no clear D gene. V lost 0 bases to trimming and J lost 5 bases, with 13 bases between them. The CDR3 is made up of 16 amino acids. Germline CDR1 reads LGHDT; CDR2 reads YNNKEL (reference sequence). CDR3 in DNA: TGTGCCAGCAGCCAAGATCTGAGTTACCCGAATGAAAAACTGTTTTTT. Translating it yields CASSQDLSYPNEKLFF.

The rearrangement uses TRBV12-3 or TRBV12-4 and TRBJ2-7, with TRBD2 as a possible D gene (6 bases). The CDR3 loop spans 13 amino acids. Trimming cost V 6 bases and J 7 bases, with 16 bases left between them. The DNA of the CDR3 is TGTGCCAGCAGGGGAGCGGGCCCTAGAGAGCAGTACTTC. Translated: CASRGAGPREQYF.

This clonotype has a handful of counts. The chain employs TRBV5-1 and TRBJ2-3, with TRBD1 matching 9 bases. The germline V gene has CDR1 SGHRS and CDR2 YFSETQ. The trim removed 6 bases at V and 3 bases at J, leaving 8 bases unmatched. The CDR3 is made up of 15 amino acids. CDR3 in DNA: TGCGCCAGCAAGGTCGGGGACAGGGAGACAGATACGCAGTATTTT. The encoded protein is CASKVGDRETDTQYF.

The chain has TRBV6-1 and TRBJ2-7; D is ambiguous. V was shortened by 7 bases and J by 0 bases, with 16 bases between the two germline ends. Germline V gives CDR1 MNHNS, CDR2 SASEGT. The CDR3 contains 15 residues. For the CDR3, the DNA is TGTGCCAGCATACGAGAAAGGGCGAGCTCCTACGAGCAGTACTTC. It translates to CASIRERASSYEQYF.